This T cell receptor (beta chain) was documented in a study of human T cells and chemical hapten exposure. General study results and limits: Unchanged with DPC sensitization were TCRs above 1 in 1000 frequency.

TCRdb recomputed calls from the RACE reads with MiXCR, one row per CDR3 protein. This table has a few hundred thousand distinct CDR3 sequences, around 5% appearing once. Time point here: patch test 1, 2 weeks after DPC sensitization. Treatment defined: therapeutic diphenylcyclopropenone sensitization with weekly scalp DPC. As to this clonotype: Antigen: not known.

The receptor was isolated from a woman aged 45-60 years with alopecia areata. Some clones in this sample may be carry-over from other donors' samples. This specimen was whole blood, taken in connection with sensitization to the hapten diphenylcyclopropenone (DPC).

The CDR3 region has the DNA TGTGCCAGCATCGACTCAGGGGCGGGGCAGCCCCAGCATTTT. Translated: CASIDSGAGQPQHF. The V and J genes are TRBV6-2 or TRBV6-3 and TRBJ1-5; possibly TRBD1 for D (6 bases). The CDR3 covers 14 residues. V lost 7 bases to trimming and J lost 7 bases, with 17 bases between them. Per germline, CDR1 MNHEY and CDR2 SVGEGT.